The present entry profiles one T cell receptor (beta chain) with its context. The data derive from a study of cytotoxic CD8 clonotypes in ibrutinib-treated CLL. Sequencing was performed with immunoSEQ multiplex PCR; in TCRdb, only in-frame clones are kept and a portion is missing. The data hold about 200,000 clones, with about 75% observed a single time. There are 15 residues in the CDR3. CDR1 GTSNPN and CDR2 SVGIG come from the germline V gene (reference sequence). The ends were cut back, 4 bases at V and 4 bases at J, with 19 bases in the middle. The sample in question was PBMCs, obtained after 12 months of ibrutinib treatment. The chain employs TRBV30 and TRBJ1-2; a weak D match, TRBD1 (5 bases). This clonotype was sampled from a human donor with chronic lymphocytic leukemia. The CDR3 spells CAWTTPQRGAYGYTF. The CDR3 DNA sequence: TGTGCCTGGACCACCCCCCAGAGGGGCGCCTATGGCTACACCTTC.